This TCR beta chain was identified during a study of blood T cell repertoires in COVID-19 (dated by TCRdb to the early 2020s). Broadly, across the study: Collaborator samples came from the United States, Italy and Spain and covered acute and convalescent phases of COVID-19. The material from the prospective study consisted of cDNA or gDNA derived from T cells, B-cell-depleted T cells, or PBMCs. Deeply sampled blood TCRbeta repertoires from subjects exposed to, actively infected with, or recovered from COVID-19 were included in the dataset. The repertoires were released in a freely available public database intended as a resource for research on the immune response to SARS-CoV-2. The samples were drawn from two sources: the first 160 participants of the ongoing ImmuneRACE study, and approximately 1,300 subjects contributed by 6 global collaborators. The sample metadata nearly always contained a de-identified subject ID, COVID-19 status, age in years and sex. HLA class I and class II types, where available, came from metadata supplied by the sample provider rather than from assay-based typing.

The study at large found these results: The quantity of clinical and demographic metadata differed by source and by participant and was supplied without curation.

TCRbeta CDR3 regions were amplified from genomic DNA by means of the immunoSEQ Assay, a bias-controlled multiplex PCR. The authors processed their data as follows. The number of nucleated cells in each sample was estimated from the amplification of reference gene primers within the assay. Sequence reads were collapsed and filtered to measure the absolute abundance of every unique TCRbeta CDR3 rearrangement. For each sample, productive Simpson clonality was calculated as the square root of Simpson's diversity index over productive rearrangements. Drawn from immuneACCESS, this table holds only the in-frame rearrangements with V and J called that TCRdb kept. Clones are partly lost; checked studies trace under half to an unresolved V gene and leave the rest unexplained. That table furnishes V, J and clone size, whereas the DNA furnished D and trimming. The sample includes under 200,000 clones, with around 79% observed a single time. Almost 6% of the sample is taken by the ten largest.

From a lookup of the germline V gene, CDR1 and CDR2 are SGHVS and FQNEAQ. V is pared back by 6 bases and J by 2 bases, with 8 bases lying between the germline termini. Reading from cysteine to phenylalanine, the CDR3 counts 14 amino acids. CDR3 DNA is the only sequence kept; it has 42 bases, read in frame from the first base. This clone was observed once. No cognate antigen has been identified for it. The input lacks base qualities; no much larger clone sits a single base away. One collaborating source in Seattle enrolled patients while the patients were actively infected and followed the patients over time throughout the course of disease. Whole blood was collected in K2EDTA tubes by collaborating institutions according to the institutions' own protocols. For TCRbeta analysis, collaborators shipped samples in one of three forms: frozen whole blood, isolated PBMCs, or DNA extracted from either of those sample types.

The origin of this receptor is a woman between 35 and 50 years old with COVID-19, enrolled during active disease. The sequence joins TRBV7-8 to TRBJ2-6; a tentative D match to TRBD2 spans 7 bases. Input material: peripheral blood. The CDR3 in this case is CASRGGAGANVLTF. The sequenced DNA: TGTGCCAGCAGAGGGGGGGCTGGGGCCAACGTCCTGACTTTC.